This entry is about one T cell receptor beta chain. There is no known antigen for this receptor. Per-nucleotide qualities are absent, and no much larger clonotype sits a single base away. The data originate from a study of blood T cell repertoires in COVID-19 (dated by TCRdb to the early 2020s). Regarding the study in general: Collaborator samples came from the United States, Italy and Spain and covered acute and convalescent phases of COVID-19. The prospective study material was composed of cDNA or gDNA derived from T cells, B-cell-depleted T cells, or PBMCs. Deeply sampled blood TCRbeta repertoires from subjects exposed to, actively infected with, or recovered from COVID-19 were included in the dataset. A freely available public database, intended as a resource for researchers studying the immune response to SARS-CoV-2, is where the repertoires were released. The samples were drawn from two sources: the first 160 participants of the ongoing ImmuneRACE study, and fewer than 1,500 subjects contributed by 6 global collaborators. Nearly every sample came with metadata listing a de-identified subject ID, COVID-19 status, age in years and sex. Where HLA class I and class II types were available, the types were taken from metadata supplied by the sample provider, not from assay-based typing. The study at large found these results: Clinical and demographic metadata were provided uncurated, with the amount varying by source and participant.

TCRbeta CDR3 regions were amplified from genomic DNA by means of the immunoSEQ Assay, a bias-controlled multiplex PCR. The published analysis was carried out like this. The number of nucleated cells in each sample was estimated from the amplification of reference gene primers within the assay. To quantify the absolute abundance of each unique TCRbeta CDR3 rearrangement, sequence reads were collapsed and filtered. Productive Simpson clonality was computed per sample as the square root of Simpson's diversity index over productive rearrangements. Not all clones reach the TCRdb copy of this immuneACCESS table, which keeps in-frame sequences only. Checked studies attribute under half of the gap to unresolved V genes and leave the rest unexplained. V, J and clone size derive from that table, while D and trimming were established from the DNA sequence. For this sample there are 100,000 to 120,000 clones; roughly 76% appear just once. Of the sample, 8.5% to 9.5% is held by the ten largest clones.

Collaborating institutions collected whole blood in K2EDTA tubes following their own protocols. Collaborator samples were shipped for TCRbeta analysis as frozen whole blood, isolated PBMCs, or DNA extracted from either sample type. Inclusive of the bounding cysteine and phenylalanine, the CDR3 is 14 residues long. The kept DNA is CDR3 alone, 42 bases in frame from the first base. A distance of 17 bases separates the germline ends of V and J, which lose 1 base and 13 bases respectively. Reading the germline V gene (reference sequence) gives CDR1 SEHNR and CDR2 FQNEAQ. Sequencing used peripheral blood. The TCR sequence derives from an older woman with acute or convalescent COVID-19. The chain employs TRBV7-9 and TRBJ2-1; the best D guess is TRBD2, with 6 bases matching. The CDR3 loop reads CASSLVGGAEAQFF. In nucleotides, the sequence is TGTGCCAGCAGCTTAGTGGGGGGTGCGGAGGCTCAGTTCTTC.